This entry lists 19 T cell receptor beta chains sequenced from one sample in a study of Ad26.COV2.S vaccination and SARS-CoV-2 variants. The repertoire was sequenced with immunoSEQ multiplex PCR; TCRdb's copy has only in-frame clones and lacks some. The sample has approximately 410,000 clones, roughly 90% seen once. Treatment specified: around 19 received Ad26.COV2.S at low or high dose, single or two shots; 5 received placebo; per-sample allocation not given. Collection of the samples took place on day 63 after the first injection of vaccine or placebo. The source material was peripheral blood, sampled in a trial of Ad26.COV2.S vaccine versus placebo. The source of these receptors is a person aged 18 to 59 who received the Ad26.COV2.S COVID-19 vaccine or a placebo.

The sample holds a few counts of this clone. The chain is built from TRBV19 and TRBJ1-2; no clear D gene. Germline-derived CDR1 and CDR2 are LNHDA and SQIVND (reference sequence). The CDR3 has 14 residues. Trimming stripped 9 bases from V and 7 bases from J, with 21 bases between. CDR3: CASSRTVTTPGYTF. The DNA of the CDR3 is TGTGCCAGCAGTCGAACAGTAACGACCCCTGGCTACACCTTC.

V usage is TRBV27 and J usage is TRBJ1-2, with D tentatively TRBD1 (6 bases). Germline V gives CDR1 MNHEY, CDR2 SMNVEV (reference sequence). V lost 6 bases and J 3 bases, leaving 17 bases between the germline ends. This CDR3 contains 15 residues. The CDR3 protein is CASSFNRDFHYGYTF. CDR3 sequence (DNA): TGTGCCAGCAGCTTCAACAGGGACTTCCACTATGGCTACACCTTC.

CDR3 region: CASSNTNGDRGKTQYF. The CDR3 DNA sequence: TGCGCCAGCAGCAACACGAACGGGGACAGGGGGAAGACCCAGTACTTC. The genes are TRBV5-1 and TRBJ2-5, with 11 bases aligning to TRBD1. The CDR3 is 16 residues long. Germline-derived CDR1 and CDR2 are SGHRS and YFSETQ. J gave up 6 bases and V 4 bases, and 11 bases lay outside the gene matches. Full variable domain (outside the CDR3, taken from reference TRBV5-1 and TRBJ2-5): KAGVTQTPRYLIKTRGQQVTLSCSPISGHRSVSWYQQTPGQGLQFLFEYFSETQRNKGNFPGRFSGRQFSNSRSEMNVSTLELGDSALYLCASSNTNGDRGKTQYFGPGTRLLVL.

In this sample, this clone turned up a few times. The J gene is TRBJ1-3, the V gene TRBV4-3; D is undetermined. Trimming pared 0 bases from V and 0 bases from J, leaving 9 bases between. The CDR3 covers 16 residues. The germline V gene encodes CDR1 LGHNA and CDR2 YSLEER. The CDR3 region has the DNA TGCGCCAGCAGCCAAGATACACCGGGCTCTGGAAACACCATATATTTT. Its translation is CASSQDTPGSGNTIYF.

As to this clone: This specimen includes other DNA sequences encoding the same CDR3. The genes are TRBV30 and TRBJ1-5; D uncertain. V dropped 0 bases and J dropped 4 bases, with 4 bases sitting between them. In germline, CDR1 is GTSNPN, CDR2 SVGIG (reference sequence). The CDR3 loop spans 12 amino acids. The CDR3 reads CAWSVGNQPQHF. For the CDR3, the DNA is TGTGCCTGGAGTGTAGGGAATCAGCCCCAGCATTTT.

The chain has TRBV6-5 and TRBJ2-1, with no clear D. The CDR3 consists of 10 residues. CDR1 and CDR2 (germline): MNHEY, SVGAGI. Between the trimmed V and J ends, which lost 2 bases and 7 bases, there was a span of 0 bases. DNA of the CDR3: TGTGCCAGCAGTTACAATGAGCAGTTCTTC. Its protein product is CASSYNEQFF.

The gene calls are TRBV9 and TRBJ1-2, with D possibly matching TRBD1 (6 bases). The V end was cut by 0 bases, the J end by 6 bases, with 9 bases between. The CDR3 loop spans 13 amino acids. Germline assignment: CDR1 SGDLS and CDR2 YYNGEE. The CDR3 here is CASSVGTGNGYTF. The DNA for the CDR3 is TGTGCCAGCAGCGTAGGCACAGGGAATGGCTACACCTTC.

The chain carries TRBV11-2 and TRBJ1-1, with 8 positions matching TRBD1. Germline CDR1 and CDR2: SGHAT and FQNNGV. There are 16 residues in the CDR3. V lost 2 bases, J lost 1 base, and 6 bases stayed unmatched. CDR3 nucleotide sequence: TGTGCCAGCAGCTTACAGGGGGCGCGGGGGAACACTGAAGCTTTCTTT. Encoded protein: CASSLQGARGNTEAFF. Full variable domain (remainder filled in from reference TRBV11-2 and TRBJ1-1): EAGVAQSPRYKIIEKRQSVAFWCNPISGHATLYWYQQILGQGPKLLIQFQNNGVVDDSQLPKDRFSAERLKGVDSTLKIQPAKLEDSAVYLCASSLQGARGNTEAFFGQGTRLTVV.

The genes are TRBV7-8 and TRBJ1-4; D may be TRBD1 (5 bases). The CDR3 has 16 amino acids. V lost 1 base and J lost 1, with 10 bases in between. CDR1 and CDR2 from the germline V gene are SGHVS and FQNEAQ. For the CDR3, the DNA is TGTGCCAGCAGCTTAGAGGGCAGGGAAACTAATGAAAAACTGTTTTTT. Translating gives CASSLEGRETNEKLFF.

CDR3 sequence reads: CASSLIPVNYEQYF. The CDR3 bases are TGTGCCAGCAGCTTAATTCCAGTCAACTACGAGCAGTACTTC. The chain is built from TRBV11-2 and TRBJ2-7; D gene ambiguous. CDR3 length equals 14 residues. The V end was cut by 2 bases, the J end by 3 bases, with 11 bases between. The germline V gene has CDR1 SGHAT and CDR2 FQNNGV. The whole variable domain, filled in from reference TRBV11-2 and TRBJ2-7, reads EAGVAQSPRYKIIEKRQSVAFWCNPISGHATLYWYQQILGQGPKLLIQFQNNGVVDDSQLPKDRFSAERLKGVDSTLKIQPAKLEDSAVYLCASSLIPVNYEQYFGPGTRLTVT.

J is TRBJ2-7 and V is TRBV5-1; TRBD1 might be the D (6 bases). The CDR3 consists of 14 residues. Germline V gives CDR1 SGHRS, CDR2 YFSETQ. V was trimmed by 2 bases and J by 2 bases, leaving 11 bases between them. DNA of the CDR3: TGCGCCAGCAGCTTAAGGGGGACCACCTACGAGCAGTACTTC. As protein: CASSLRGTTYEQYF. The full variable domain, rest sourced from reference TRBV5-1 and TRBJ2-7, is KAGVTQTPRYLIKTRGQQVTLSCSPISGHRSVSWYQQTPGQGLQFLFEYFSETQRNKGNFPGRFSGRQFSNSRSEMNVSTLELGDSALYLCASSLRGTTYEQYFGPGTRLTVT.

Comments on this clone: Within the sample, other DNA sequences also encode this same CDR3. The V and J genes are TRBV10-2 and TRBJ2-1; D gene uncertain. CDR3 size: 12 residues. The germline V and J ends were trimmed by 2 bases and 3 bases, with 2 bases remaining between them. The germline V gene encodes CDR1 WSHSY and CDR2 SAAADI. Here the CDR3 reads CASSEGYNEQFF. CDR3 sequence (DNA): TGCGCCAGCAGTGAGGGCTACAATGAGCAGTTCTTC.

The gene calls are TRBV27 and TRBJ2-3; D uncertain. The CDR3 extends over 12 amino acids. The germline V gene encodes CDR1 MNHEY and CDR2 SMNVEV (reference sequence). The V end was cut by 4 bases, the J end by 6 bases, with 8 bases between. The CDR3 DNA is TGTGCCAGCAGTTCGCGGTCGGATACGCAGTATTTT. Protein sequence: CASSSRSDTQYF.

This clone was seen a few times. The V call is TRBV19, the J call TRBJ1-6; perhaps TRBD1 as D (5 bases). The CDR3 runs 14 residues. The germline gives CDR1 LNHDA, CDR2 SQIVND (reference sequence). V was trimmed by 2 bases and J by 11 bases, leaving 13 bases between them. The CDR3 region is CASSIQGPLAPLHF. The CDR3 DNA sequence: TGTGCCAGTAGTATACAGGGTCCCCTGGCACCCCTCCACTTT.

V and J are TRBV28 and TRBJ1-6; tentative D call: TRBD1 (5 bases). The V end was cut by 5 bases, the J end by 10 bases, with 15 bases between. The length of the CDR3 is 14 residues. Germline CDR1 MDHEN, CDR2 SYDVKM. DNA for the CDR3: TGTGCCAGCAGTCCAGGGTGGATGGAATCACCCCTCCACTTT. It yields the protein CASSPGWMESPLHF.

CDR3 protein: CASSANMRQQFF. CDR3 coding DNA: TGCGCCAGCAGCGCAAACATGAGACAGCAGTTCTTC. The chain employs TRBV4-1 and TRBJ2-1; D is ambiguous. The CDR3 runs 12 residues. V lost 5 bases and J lost 11, with 13 bases in between. Germline CDR1 MGHRA, CDR2 YSYEKL.

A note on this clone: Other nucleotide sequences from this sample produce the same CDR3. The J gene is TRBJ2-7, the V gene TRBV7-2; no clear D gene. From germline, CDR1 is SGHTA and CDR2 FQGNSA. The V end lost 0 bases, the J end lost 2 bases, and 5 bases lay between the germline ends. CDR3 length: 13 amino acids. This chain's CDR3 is CASSLANPYEQYF. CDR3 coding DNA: TGTGCCAGCAGCTTAGCCAATCCCTACGAGCAGTACTTC.

CDR3 nucleotides: TGTGCCAGCAGGGCCGAAAATGGCTACACCTTC. This gives the protein CASRAENGYTF. The chain employs TRBV7-9 and TRBJ1-2; D gene ambiguous. The CDR3 spans 11 residues. V lost 6 bases to trimming and J lost 6 bases, with 8 bases between them. From germline, CDR1 is SEHNR and CDR2 FQNEAQ (reference sequence).

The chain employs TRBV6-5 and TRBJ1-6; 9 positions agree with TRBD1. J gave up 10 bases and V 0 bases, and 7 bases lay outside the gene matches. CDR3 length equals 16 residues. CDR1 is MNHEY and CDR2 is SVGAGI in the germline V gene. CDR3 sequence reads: CASSYSGRTGVSPLHF. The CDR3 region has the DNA TGTGCCAGCAGTTACTCAGGCAGGACAGGGGTCTCACCCCTCCACTTT.